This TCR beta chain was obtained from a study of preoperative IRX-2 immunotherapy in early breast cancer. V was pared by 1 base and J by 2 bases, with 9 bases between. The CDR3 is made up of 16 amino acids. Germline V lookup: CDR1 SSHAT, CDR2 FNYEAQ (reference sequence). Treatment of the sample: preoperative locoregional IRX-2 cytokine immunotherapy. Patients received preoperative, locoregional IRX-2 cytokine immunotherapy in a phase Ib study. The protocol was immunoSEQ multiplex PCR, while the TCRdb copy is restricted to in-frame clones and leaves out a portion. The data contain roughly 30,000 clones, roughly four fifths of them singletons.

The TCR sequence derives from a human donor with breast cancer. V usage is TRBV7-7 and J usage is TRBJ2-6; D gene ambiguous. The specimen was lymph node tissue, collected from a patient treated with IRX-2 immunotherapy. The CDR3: CASSLVSAPGANVLTF. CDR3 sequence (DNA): TGTGCCAGCAGCTTAGTCTCGGCTCCTGGGGCCAACGTCCTGACTTTC. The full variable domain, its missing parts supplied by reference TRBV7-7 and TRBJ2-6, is GAGVSQSPRYKVTKRGQDVTLRCDPISSHATLYWYQQALGQGPEFLTYFNYEAQPDKSGLPSDRFSAERPEGSISTLTIQRTEQRDSAMYRCASSLVSAPGANVLTFGAGSRLTVL.